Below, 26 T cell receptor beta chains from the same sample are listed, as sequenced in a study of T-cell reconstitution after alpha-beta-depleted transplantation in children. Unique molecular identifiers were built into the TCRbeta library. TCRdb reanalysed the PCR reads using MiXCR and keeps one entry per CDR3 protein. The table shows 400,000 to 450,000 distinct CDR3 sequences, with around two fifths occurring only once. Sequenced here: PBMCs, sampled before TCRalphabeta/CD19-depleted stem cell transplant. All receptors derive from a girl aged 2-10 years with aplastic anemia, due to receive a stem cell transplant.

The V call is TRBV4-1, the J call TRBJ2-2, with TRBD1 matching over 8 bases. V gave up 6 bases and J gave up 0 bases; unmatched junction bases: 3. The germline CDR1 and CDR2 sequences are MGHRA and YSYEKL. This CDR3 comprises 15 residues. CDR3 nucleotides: TGCGCCAGCAGGCAGGGACAGGCGAACACCGGGGAGCTGTTTTTT. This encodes CASRQGQANTGELFF.

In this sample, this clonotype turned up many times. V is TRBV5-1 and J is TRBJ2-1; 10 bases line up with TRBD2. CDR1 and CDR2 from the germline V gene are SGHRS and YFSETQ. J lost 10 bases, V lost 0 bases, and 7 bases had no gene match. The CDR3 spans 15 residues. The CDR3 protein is CASSLVQREGREQFF. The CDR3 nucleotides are TGCGCCAGCAGCTTGGTACAGCGGGAGGGCCGCGAGCAGTTCTTC.

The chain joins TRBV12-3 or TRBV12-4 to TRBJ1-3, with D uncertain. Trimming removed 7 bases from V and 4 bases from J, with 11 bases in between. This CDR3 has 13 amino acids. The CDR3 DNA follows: TGTGCCAGCAACCTACCCGGGGGAAACACCATATATTTT. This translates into CASNLPGGNTIYF.

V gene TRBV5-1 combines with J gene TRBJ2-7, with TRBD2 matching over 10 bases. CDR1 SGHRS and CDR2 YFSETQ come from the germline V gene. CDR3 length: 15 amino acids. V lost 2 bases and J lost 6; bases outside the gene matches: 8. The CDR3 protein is CASSFSSGSLSEQYF. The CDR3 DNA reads TGCGCCAGCAGCTTTTCTAGCGGGAGCTTAAGCGAGCAGTACTTC.

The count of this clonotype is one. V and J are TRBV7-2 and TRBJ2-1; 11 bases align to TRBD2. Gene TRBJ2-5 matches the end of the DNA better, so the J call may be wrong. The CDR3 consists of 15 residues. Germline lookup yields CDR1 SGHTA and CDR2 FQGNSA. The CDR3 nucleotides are TGTGCCAGCAGCCCTTTTAGCGGGGGGGCCGAGACCCAGTACTTC. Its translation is CASSPFSGGAETQYF.

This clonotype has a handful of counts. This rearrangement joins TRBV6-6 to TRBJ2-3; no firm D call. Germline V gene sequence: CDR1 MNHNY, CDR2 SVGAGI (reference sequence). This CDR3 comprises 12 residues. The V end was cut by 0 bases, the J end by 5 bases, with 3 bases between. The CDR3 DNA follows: TGTGCCAGCAGTTACTCGGTAGATACGCAGTATTTT. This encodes CASSYSVDTQYF.

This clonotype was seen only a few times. The CDR3 sequence: CASSYVGLAGDEQFF. The CDR3 DNA follows: TGTGCCAGCAGTTACGTTGGGCTCGCGGGGGATGAGCAGTTCTTC. The V and J genes are TRBV6-5 and TRBJ2-1; TRBD2 aligns across 7 bases. Germline V gene data show CDR1 as MNHEY and CDR2 as SVGAGI. J was trimmed by 8 bases and V by 2 bases; bases with no gene match: 9. This CDR3 contains 15 residues.

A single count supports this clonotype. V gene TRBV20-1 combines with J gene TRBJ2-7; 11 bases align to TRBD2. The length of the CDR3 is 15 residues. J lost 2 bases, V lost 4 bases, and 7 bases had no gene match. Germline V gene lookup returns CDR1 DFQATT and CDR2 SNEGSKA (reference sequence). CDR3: CSANIISGRAYEQYF. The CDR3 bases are TGCAGTGCTAACATTATTAGCGGGAGGGCCTACGAGCAGTACTTC.

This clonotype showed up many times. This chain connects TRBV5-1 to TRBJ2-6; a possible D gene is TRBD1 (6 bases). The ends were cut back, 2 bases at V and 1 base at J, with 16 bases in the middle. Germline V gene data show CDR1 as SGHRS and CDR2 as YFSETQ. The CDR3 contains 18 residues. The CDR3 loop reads CASSFTGPIYSGANVLTF. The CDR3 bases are TGCGCCAGCAGCTTTACAGGGCCTATATATTCTGGGGCCAACGTCCTGACTTTC.

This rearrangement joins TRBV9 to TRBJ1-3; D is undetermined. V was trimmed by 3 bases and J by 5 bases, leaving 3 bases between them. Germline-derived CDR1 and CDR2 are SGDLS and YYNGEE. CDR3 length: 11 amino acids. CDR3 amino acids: CASSDRNTIYF. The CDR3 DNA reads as TGTGCCAGCAGCGACCGAAACACCATATATTTT.

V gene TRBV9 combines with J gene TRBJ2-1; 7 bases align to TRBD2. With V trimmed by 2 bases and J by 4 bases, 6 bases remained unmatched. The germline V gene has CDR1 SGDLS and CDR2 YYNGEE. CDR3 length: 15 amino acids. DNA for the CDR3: TGTGCCAGCAGCGTCGCGGCGGGAGAGTACAATGAGCAGTTCTTC. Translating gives CASSVAAGEYNEQFF.

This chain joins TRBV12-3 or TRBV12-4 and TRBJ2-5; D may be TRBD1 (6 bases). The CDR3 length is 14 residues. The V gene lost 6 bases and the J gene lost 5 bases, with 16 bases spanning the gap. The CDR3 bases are TGTGCCAGCAGCTTTGGGGGCAAGGGGGAGACCCAGTACTTC. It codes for CASSFGGKGETQYF.

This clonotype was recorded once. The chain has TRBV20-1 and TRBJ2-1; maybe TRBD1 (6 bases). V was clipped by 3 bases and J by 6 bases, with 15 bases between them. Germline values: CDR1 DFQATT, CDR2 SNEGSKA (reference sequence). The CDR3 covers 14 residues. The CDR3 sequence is CSARFKLGGNEQFF. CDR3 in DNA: TGCAGTGCTAGGTTCAAACTAGGGGGCAATGAGCAGTTCTTC.

CDR3 bases: TGCAGTGCTAGTAAGGGTAGTTCGACAGATACGCAGTATTTT. It translates to CSASKGSSTDTQYF. The chain employs TRBV20-1 and TRBJ2-3; D is uncertain. V lost 3 bases and J 3 bases, leaving 13 bases between the germline ends. Germline V CDR1 and CDR2: DFQATT, SNEGSKA (reference sequence). The CDR3 sequence is 14 residues long.

DNA of the CDR3: TGCGCCAGCAGCCGAGATTTTGGAAACACCATATATTTT. This codes for CASSRDFGNTIYF. The chain has TRBV4-1 and TRBJ1-3; D ambiguous. Trimming shortened V by 4 bases and J by 3 bases, and 7 bases separated the two germline ends. The length of the CDR3 is 13 residues. Germline CDR1 reads MGHRA; CDR2 reads YSYEKL.

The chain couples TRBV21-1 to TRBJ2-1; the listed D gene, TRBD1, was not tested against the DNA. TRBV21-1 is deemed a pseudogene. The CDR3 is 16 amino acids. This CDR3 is CASKTVTGTVNNEQFF. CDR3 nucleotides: TGTGCCAGCAAAACCGTTACCGGGACAGTGAACAATGAGCAGTTCTTC.

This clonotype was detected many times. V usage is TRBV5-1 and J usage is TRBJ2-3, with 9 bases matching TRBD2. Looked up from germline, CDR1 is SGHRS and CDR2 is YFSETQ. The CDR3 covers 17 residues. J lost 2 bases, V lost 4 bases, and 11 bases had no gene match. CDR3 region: CASSPLGGRAVTDTQYF. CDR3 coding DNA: TGCGCCAGCAGCCCCCTCGGCGGGAGGGCCGTCACAGATACGCAGTATTTT.

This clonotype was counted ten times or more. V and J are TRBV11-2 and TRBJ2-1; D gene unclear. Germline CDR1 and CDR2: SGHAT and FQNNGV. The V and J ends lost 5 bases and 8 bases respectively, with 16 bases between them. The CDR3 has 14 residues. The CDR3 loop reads CASSPIFTPDEQFF. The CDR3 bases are TGTGCCAGCAGCCCCATATTTACTCCTGATGAGCAGTTCTTC.

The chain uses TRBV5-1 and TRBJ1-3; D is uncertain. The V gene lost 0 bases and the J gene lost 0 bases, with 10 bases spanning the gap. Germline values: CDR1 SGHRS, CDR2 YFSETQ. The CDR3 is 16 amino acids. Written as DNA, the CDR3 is TGCGCCAGCAGCTTGGAGTGGCGCCCCTCTGGAAACACCATATATTTT. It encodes CASSLEWRPSGNTIYF.

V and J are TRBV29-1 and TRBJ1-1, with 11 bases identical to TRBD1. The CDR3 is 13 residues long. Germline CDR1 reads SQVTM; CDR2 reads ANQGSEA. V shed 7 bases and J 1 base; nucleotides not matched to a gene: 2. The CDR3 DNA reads TGCAGCGGCGGACAGGGGGCGAACACTGAAGCTTTCTTT. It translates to CSGGQGANTEAFF.

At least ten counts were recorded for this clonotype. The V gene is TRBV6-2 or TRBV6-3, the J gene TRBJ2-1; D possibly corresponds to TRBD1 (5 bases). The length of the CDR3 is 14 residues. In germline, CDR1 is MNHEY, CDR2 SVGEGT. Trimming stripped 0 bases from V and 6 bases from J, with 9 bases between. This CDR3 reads CASSYSQGSNEQFF. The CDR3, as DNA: TGTGCCAGCAGTTACTCTCAGGGAAGCAATGAGCAGTTCTTC.

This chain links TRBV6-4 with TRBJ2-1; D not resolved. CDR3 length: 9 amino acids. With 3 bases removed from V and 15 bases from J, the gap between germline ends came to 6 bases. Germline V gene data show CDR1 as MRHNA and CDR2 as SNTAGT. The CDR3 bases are TGTGCCAGCAGTGAGAAGTTGTTCTTC. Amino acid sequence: CASSEKLFF.

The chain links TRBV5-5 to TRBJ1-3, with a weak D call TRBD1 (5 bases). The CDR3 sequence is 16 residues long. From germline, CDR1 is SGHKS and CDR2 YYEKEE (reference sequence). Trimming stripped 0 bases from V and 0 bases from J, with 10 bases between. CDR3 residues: CASSLGQIHSGNTIYF. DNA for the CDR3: TGTGCCAGCAGCTTGGGACAGATTCACTCTGGAAACACCATATATTTT.

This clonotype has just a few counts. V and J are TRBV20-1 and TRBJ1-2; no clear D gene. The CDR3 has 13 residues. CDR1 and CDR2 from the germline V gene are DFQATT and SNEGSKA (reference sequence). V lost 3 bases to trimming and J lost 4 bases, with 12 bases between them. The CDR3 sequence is CSARLPGSYGYTF. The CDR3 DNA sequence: TGCAGTGCTAGGTTACCCGGGTCCTATGGCTACACCTTC.

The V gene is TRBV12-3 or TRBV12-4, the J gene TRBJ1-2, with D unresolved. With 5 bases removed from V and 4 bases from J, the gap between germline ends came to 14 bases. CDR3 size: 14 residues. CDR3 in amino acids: CASSPSRDSYGYTF. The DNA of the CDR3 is TGTGCCAGCAGTCCCTCGCGGGATTCCTATGGCTACACCTTC.

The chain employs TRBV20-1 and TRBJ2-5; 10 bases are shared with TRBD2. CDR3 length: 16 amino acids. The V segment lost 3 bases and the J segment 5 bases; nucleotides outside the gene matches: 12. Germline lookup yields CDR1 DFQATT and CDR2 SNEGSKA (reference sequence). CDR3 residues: CSARVTSGDARETQYF. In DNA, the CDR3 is TGCAGTGCTAGGGTTACTAGCGGGGATGCCCGGGAGACCCAGTACTTC.